This paragraph covers one T cell receptor (beta chain) sequence. The assay was immunoSEQ multiplex PCR, and TCRdb's table has in-frame clones only and misses some. The sample has 270,000 or so clones; about nine tenths are singletons. The sample comes from a study of blood T cell repertoires in COVID-19. Across the whole study: The cDNA or gDNA used as material had been derived from T cells, B-cell-depleted T cells, or PBMCs.

V lost 5 bases, J lost 4 bases, and 23 bases lay in between. This CDR3 region has 17 residues. From germline, CDR1 is SGHAT and CDR2 FQNNGV. Specimen: peripheral blood. The chain couples TRBV11-2 to TRBJ1-1; no clear D gene. The receptor's source is a woman aged 25 to 45 with active or convalescent COVID-19. The CDR3 here is CASSPQDSARFGTEAFF. The CDR3 coding sequence is TGTGCCAGCAGCCCCCAGGACTCCGCCAGATTTGGCACTGAAGCTTTCTTT.